Listed below are T cell receptor beta chains from one sample, sequenced in a study of molecular identifiers for immune sequencing clone quantification. TCRdb re-called the PCR reads through MiXCR, storing one row per CDR3 protein. The sample includes about 36,000 distinct CDR3 sequences, under 20% of them seen just once. The sequenced sample consisted of naive CD8+ T cells from blood, with Jurkat cell RNA spiked in. The receptor source for this set is a human donor in good health. Some libraries in this study had Jurkat cell RNA spiked in. Each CDR3 is given with its conserved first and last residue. Fields, in order: V gene, D gene, J gene, clone size, CDR3 DNA, CDR3 protein. The D gene is left open where the match is weak. Size is stated for part of the rows, as once, few or many counts, or as a class when the clone is expanded.

>TRBV7-2|.|TRBJ2-5|many
TGTGCCAGCAGCCCCGACTTTGGTCCAGAGTACCAAGAGACCCAGTACTTC
CASSPDFGPEYQETQYF
>TRBV6-2/TRBV6-3|TRBD1|TRBJ1-5|many
TGTGCCAGCAAGGACAGGGATGATCAGCCCCAGCATTTT
CASKDRDDQPQHF
>TRBV2|.|TRBJ1-5|many
TGTGCCAGCACCTCAGGGGAGGGCATGAATCAGCCCCAGCATTTT
CASTSGEGMNQPQHF
>TRBV4-1|.|TRBJ2-7|many
TGCGCCAGCAGCCATCCTAGGGGGTCCGACGTCTACGAGCAGTACTTC
CASSHPRGSDVYEQYF
>TRBV7-9|.|TRBJ2-3|many
TGTGCCAGCAGCCAGACAGATACGCAGTATTTT
CASSQTDTQYF
>TRBV7-9|.|TRBJ2-7|few
TGTGCCAGCAGCTTGGGAGACCTAAGAGCCGAGCAGTACTTC
CASSLGDLRAEQYF
>TRBV4-1|TRBD1|TRBJ1-1|medium-sized
TGCGCCAGCAGCCAGGGGGGACAGGGGAGAACTGAAGCTTTCTTT
CASSQGGQGRTEAFF
>TRBV7-2|.|TRBJ2-1|few
TGTGCCAGCAGCCTGGGACTTCGATACAATGAGCAGTTCTTC
CASSLGLRYNEQFF
>TRBV9|.|TRBJ2-6|many
TGTGCCAGCAGCGTAGGAGGAACCGGGGCCAACGTCCTGACTTTC
CASSVGGTGANVLTF
>TRBV4-1|.|TRBJ2-1|many
TGCGCCAGCAGCCGGGACTATGAGCAGTTCTTC
CASSRDYEQFF
>TRBV12-3/TRBV12-4|.|TRBJ1-5|many
TGTGCCAGCAATCAAGCCGGGACGGGTAATCAGCCCCAGCATTTT
CASNQAGTGNQPQHF
>TRBV24-1|TRBD1|TRBJ2-1|many
TGTGCCACCAGTGATTTTTCCGGGACAGGCGACCCCAATGAGCAGTTCTTC
CATSDFSGTGDPNEQFF
>TRBV27|TRBD1|TRBJ2-7|many
TGTGCCAGCTGGACAGGGGCTTCCGAGCAGTACTTC
CASWTGASEQYF
>TRBV6-1|.|TRBJ1-2|few
TGTGCCAGCAGTGAAGCGCTTCCGGGGGCGGACTATGGCTACACCTTC
CASSEALPGADYGYTF
>TRBV7-8|TRBD2|TRBJ2-1|many
TGTGCCAGCAGCCCAGCCAGAAACCCACTAGCGGGAGTTTTCAATGAGCAGTTCTTC
CASSPARNPLAGVFNEQFF
>TRBV11-2|TRBD2|TRBJ2-7|.
TGTGCCAGCAGCTTAGGTCCCGGACTAGCGGGAGGGGACGCCTACGAGCAGTACTTC
CASSLGPGLAGGDAYEQYF
>TRBV7-6|.|TRBJ2-1|few
TGTGCCAGCAGCTTACAGGGACGGAGCTTTTATAATGAGCAGTTCTTC
CASSLQGRSFYNEQFF
>TRBV12-3/TRBV12-4|.|TRBJ2-1|medium-sized
TGTGCCAGCAGTGACGTCGGCCCGGGGAATGAGCAGTTCTTC
CASSDVGPGNEQFF
>TRBV7-8|TRBD1|TRBJ2-7|few
TGTGCCAGCAGCTTACCCGGGGACAGGGTTGGGGAGCAGTACTTC
CASSLPGDRVGEQYF
>TRBV5-1|TRBD2|TRBJ2-7|few
TGCGCCAGCAGCCCAAGGACTAGCGGGGGAGCCTACGAGCAGTACTTC
CASSPRTSGGAYEQYF
>TRBV12-3/TRBV12-4|.|TRBJ2-1|many
TGTGCCAGCACCATAGGGACTGTTAATGAGCAGTTCTTC
CASTIGTVNEQFF
>TRBV20-1|.|TRBJ2-5|few
TGCAGTGCACCGGGGGAAGTGGAGACCCAGTACTTC
CSAPGEVETQYF
>TRBV5-1|TRBD2|TRBJ2-5|few
TGCGCCAGCAGCCCGCAGGGGGTAGCGGGAGGGGTATTGAGCCTTCAAGAGACCCAGTACTTC
CASSPQGVAGGVLSLQETQYF
>TRBV29-1|TRBD1|TRBJ1-1|many
TGCAGCGTTGATCTCAGGGGGATGAACACTGAAGCTTTCTTT
CSVDLRGMNTEAFF
>TRBV29-1|TRBD2|TRBJ2-7|many
TGCAGCGTTGAAGATCAGACTAGCGGCTACGAGCAGTACTTC
CSVEDQTSGYEQYF
>TRBV12-3/TRBV12-4|.|TRBJ1-6|many
TGTGCCAGCAGTTTAGGGAATTCACCCCTCCACTTT
CASSLGNSPLHF
>TRBV6-2/TRBV6-3|.|TRBJ2-1|medium-sized
TGTGCCAGCACCGAGGACCCCCTTTGGAACAATGAGCAGTTCTTC
CASTEDPLWNNEQFF
>TRBV9|.|TRBJ2-1|few
TGTGCCAGCAGCGCGCCCAGGGGAGACAATGAGCAGTTCTTC
CASSAPRGDNEQFF
>TRBV10-1|.|TRBJ2-3|many
TGCGCCAGCAGTGAGCGGCTAGATACGCAGTATTTT
CASSERLDTQYF
>TRBV19|.|TRBJ1-5|many
TGTGCCAGTAGTATAGGGAATCAGCCCCAGCATTTT
CASSIGNQPQHF
>TRBV3-1|TRBD1|TRBJ2-7|.
TGTGCCAGCAGCTCTTCCCGGGACAGCTACGAGCAGTACTTC
CASSSSRDSYEQYF
>TRBV7-9|TRBD1|TRBJ2-3|few
TGTGCCAGCAGACGGGACAGGAGGGGGGTTGTGACAGATACGCAGTATTTT
CASRRDRRGVVTDTQYF
>TRBV7-9|.|TRBJ2-7|many
TGTGCCAGCAGCTTAGGGGAGCCCTACGAGCAGTACTTC
CASSLGEPYEQYF
>TRBV6-5|TRBD2|TRBJ2-1|medium-sized
TGTGCCAGCAGGAGCGGGAACTCCTACAATGAGCAGTTCTTC
CASRSGNSYNEQFF
>TRBV6-5|.|TRBJ1-2|many
TGTGCCAGCACCTCAACAGGGAGAATTTACGGCTACACCTTC
CASTSTGRIYGYTF
>TRBV6-5|TRBD1|TRBJ2-1|many
TGTGCCAGCAGTTACTCGACAGGGCGATCTGAGCAGTTCTTC
CASSYSTGRSEQFF
>TRBV27|TRBD1|TRBJ2-7|many
TGTGCCAGCAGTTCAGGACAGGGCTACGAGCAGTACTTC
CASSSGQGYEQYF
>TRBV28|.|TRBJ2-1|many
TGTGCCAGCACCCCACGCACGGGGTATGAGCAGTTCTTC
CASTPRTGYEQFF
>TRBV4-1|.|TRBJ1-5|.
TGCGCCAGCAGCCTAGGAGACGGTGGCAATCAGCCCCAGCATTTT
CASSLGDGGNQPQHF
>TRBV27|TRBD1|TRBJ2-7|many
TGTGCCAGCAGTTTCCGGACAGGGGGCCCCTACGAGCAGTACTTC
CASSFRTGGPYEQYF
>TRBV18|.|TRBJ1-2|many
TGTGCCAGCTCACCACCGGGACCGCTTTTTAGCTACACCTTC
CASSPPGPLFSYTF
>TRBV7-9|.|TRBJ2-7|many
TGTGCCAGCAGCCCAGGCGGCGACAGGACAACCTACGAGCAGTACTTC
CASSPGGDRTTYEQYF
>TRBV7-9|.|TRBJ2-1|.
TGTGCCAGCAGCCGCAATGAGCAGTTCTTC
CASSRNEQFF
>TRBV28|TRBD2|TRBJ2-7|many
TGTGCCAGCAGTTTGATCCGAGGGCTAGCGGGCTACGAGCAGTACTTC
CASSLIRGLAGYEQYF
>TRBV5-6|.|TRBJ2-1|many
TGTGCCAGCAGCTTAGGAGGAGGGTCGCAGTTCTTC
CASSLGGGSQFF